This T cell receptor beta chain was retrieved from a study of neurological immune-mediated disorders. From the 5' RACE reads, TCRdb called clonotypes with MiXCR, one entry per CDR3 protein. The sample has tens of thousands of distinct CDR3 sequences, 10% seen once. This clonotype has a count of ten or more. The germline V and J ends were trimmed by 5 bases and 8 bases, with 12 bases remaining between them. The CDR3 runs 12 residues. Input material: PBMCs. This clonotype originated in a woman between 25 and 40 years old with HTLV-1-associated myelopathy (HAM/TSP). The V and J genes are TRBV12-3 or TRBV12-4 and TRBJ1-1; D is unresolved. The CDR3 loop is CASSLAAIEAFF. The CDR3 nucleotides read TGTGCCAGCAGTCTCGCGGCGATCGAAGCTTTCTTT.